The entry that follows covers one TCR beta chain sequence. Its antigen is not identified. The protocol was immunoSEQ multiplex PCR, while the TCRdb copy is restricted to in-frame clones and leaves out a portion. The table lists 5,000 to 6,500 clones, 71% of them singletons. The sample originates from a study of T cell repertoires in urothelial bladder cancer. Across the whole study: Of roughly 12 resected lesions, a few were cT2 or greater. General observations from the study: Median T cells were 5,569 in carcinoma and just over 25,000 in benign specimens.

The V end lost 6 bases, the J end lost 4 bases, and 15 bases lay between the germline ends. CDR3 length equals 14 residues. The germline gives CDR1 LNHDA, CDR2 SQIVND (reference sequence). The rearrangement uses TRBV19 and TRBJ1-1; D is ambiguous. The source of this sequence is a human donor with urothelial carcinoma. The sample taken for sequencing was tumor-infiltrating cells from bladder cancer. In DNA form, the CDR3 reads TGTGCCAGTAGCTGGCTCGGGGAAGGCACTGAAGCTTTCTTT. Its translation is CASSWLGEGTEAFF.